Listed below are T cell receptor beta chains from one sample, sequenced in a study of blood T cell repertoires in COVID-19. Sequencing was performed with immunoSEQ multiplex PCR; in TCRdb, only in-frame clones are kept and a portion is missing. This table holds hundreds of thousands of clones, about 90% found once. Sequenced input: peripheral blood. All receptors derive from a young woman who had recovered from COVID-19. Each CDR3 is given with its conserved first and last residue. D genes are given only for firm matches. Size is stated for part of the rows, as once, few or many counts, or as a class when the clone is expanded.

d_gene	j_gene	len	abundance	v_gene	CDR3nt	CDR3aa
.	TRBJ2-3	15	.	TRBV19	TGTGCCACGATCGGGGGAGCGAAAGTGGGAAATACGCAGTATTTT	CATIGGAKVGNTQYF
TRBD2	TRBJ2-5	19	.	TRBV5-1	TGCGCCAGCAGCTTGGGGCCTCGTGTAAGCGGGGGGACTCAAGAGACCCAGTACTTC	CASSLGPRVSGGTQETQYF
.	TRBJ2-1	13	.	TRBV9	TGTGCCAGCAGCGTAGCGGGTGGCAATGAGCAGTTCTTC	CASSVAGGNEQFF
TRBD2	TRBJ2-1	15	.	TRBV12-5	TGTGCTAGTGGTTTTAGGCCCGGGGGAGGGTCTGAGCAGTTCTTC	CASGFRPGGGSEQFF
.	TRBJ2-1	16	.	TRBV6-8	TGTGCCAGCAAAAGAAAGGGCGGGCCCATCTACAATGAGCAGTTCTTC	CASKRKGGPIYNEQFF
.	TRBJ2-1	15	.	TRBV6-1	TGTGCCAGCAGTGATCGGGACTCCTGGGACAATGAGCAGTTCTTC	CASSDRDSWDNEQFF
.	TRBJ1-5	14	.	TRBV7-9	TGTGCCAGCAGCTTATCAGGGGTGGTTCAGCCCCAGCATTTT	CASSLSGVVQPQHF
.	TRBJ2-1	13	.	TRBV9	TGTGCCAGCAGCGTAGAGAACTCCAATGAGCAGTTCTTC	CASSVENSNEQFF
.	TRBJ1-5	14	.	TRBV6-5	TGTGCCAGCAGTTACCTCCGGGACATTCAGCCCCAGCATTTT	CASSYLRDIQPQHF
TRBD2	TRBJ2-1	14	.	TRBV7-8	TGTGCCAGCAGCTGGGGGAGGCGGGGGGATGAGCAGTTCTTC	CASSWGRRGDEQFF
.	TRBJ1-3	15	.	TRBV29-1	TGCAGCGTTGAAGATCTCGGCGGGTCTGGAAACACCATATATTTT	CSVEDLGGSGNTIYF
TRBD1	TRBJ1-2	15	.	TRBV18	TGTGCCAGCTCGGTAACCGGGACAGATAACTATGGCTACACCTTC	CASSVTGTDNYGYTF
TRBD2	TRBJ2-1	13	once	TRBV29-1	TGCAGCGTTGAAGACCCTAGCGGGAGGGCACGGTTCTTC	CSVEDPSGRARFF
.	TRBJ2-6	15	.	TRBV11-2	TGTGCCAGCAGCTTAGGGGGGGCTGGGGCCAACGTCCTGACTTTC	CASSLGGAGANVLTF
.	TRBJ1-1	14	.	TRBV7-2	TGTGCCAGCAGCACAGAGCCCGGGGGCACTGAAGCTTTCTTT	CASSTEPGGTEAFF
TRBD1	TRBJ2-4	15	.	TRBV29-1	TGCAGCGTTGAAAAGGACAGGGGTTCCAAAAACATTCAGTACTTC	CSVEKDRGSKNIQYF
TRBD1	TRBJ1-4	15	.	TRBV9	TGTGCCAGCAGCGTAGCGGGGACAGGGAATGAAAAACTGTTTTTT	CASSVAGTGNEKLFF
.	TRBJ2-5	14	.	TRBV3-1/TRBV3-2	TGTGCCAGCAGCCAAGTGGCAGGCAAGAGGGCCCAGTACTTC	CASSQVAGKRAQYF